This T cell receptor beta chain was profiled in a study of T cell repertoires in aging, cancer and after chemotherapy (dated by TCRdb to the late 2010s). Background for the entire study: Donors were distributed across six age groups ranging from 30 or younger to 70 or older, with at least three individuals included per group. Control TCR repertoires from healthy donors were recorded over several months to years, and clear clonal overlap was observed across re-sampling. The complete dataset included some 9 million TCR reads. The study profiled peripheral blood TCR beta repertoires from healthy donors and cancer patients to examine immunoaging and T cell reconstitution after chemotherapy. Alongside some 98 healthy donors serving as a reference group, the cohort included approximately 220 cancer patients, of whom roughly 90 had hematological cancers and some 130 had solid cancers.

Rearranged TRB sequences spanning V, D and J segments were amplified by multiplex touch-down PCR using a mixed TRB-A/B primer pool. Two consecutive PCR reactions with Phusion HS II polymerase added Illumina adapters and sample indices to the amplicons. Amplicons were gel-purified with the NucleoSpin Gel and PCR Clean-up kit, then checked with Qubit and an Agilent 2100 Bioanalyzer. Libraries were sequenced on an Illumina MiSeq using 600-cycle, single-indexed, paired-end runs. On the study's bioinformatics: MiXCR versions 2.12 and 3.0.5 were used to process the TRB sequences. A clone was defined as each unique CDR3 nucleotide sequence, and only productive sequences supported by at least two reads were kept. Repertoire metrics included Shannon diversity, evenness, clonality (one minus evenness), and alpha-parameterized diversity profiles from alpha 0 to 5. The IGoR algorithm was used to calculate generation probabilities of clones in the paired pre- and post-chemotherapy samples. TCRdb trimmed public reads at Q25 via fastp, called clones via MiXCR and kept in-frame beta chains. One record per CDR3 amino acid sequence lists the most common genes and DNA. These V and J calls derive from TCRdb rather than the authors' analysis. The sample includes 8,100 or so distinct CDR3 sequences, with roughly 37% observed a single time. The top ten hold about 5% of the sample.

In the germline V gene (reference sequence), CDR1 corresponds to LNHDA and CDR2 to SQIVND. V lost 4 bases and J lost 4 bases, and the count of bases not matched to a germline gene is 7. The CDR3 covers 16 residues, taking in both the cysteine and the phenylalanine. The sequence is cut down to CDR3 DNA, 48 bases in frame from base 1. TCR beta rearrangements were amplified from genomic DNA extracted from peripheral blood rather than from sorted cells or RNA. Broad study findings and their caveats: Untreated patients with hematological or solid cancers showed significantly lower blood TCR diversity and higher clonality than age-matched healthy donors. According to the authors, the repertoire data do not allow conclusions to be drawn about immunological memory after chemotherapy. Median generation probability increased over the chemotherapy interval in both cancer cohorts, suggesting repertoire reconstitution through rebound thymic output. Declining TCR diversity with age in healthy donors was mainly explained by loss of richness; in cancer patients, loss of evenness also contributed.

Taking its sample share into account, this clonotype is medium-sized (0.01 to 0.1%). Its antigen specificity is not known. No per-base quality is available; no much larger clone lies one base away. This TCR was sampled from a human donor in good health. The receptor chain draws on TRBV19 and TRBJ2-1; 10 nucleotides in the junction match TRBD2. Sequencing used blood. Here is the DNA: TGTGCCAGTAGTACGCTAGCGGGGGCCTTATACAATGAGCAGTTCTTC. This is translated as CASSTLAGALYNEQFF.